This T cell receptor (beta chain) was identified during a study of blood T cell repertoires in COVID-19. Overall study: T cells, B-cell-depleted T cells, or PBMCs supplied cDNA or gDNA.

The method was immunoSEQ multiplex PCR; TCRdb's version includes in-frame clones alone and lacks a portion of them. Of about 130,000 clones in the sample, 85% are singletons; the top ten hold 25% to 30%. CDR1 is LNHDA, CDR2 SQIVND, per germline (reference sequence). Losses at the gene ends were 6 bases for V and 1 base for J; bases not matched to a gene: 2. The CDR3 is 13 residues long. The chain has TRBV19 and TRBJ1-1; 7 positions match TRBD1. Sequencing was performed on peripheral blood. This receptor was taken from a woman over 75 with acute or convalescent COVID-19. This CDR3 is CASRDRSNTEAFF. The CDR3, as DNA: TGTGCCAGTAGGGACAGGTCGAACACTGAAGCTTTCTTT.